This T cell receptor beta chain was recovered during a study of T cell responses to AZD1222 COVID-19 vaccine. Notes on the study in general: Repertoires were obtained solely post-peak T cell response. The breadth and depth of Spike-specific TCRs increased once two AZD1222 doses had been given.

Details on this clone: Its specificity is unknown.

Sequenced by immunoSEQ multiplex PCR; TCRdb stores in-frame clones only, minus some. The sample includes 160,000 or so clones, 90% to 95% seen only once; the top ten take under 6%. Germline-derived CDR1 and CDR2 are MGHRA and YSYEKL. The ends were cut back, 4 bases at V and 2 bases at J, with 15 bases in the middle. The CDR3 sequence is 15 residues long. This clonotype was sampled from an adult who received the AZD1222 COVID-19 vaccine. This specimen consisted of peripheral blood, obtained 28 days after the second AZD1222 dose. The V and J genes are TRBV4-1 and TRBJ2-7, with D tentatively TRBD1 or TRBD2 (5 bases each). CDR3 loop: CASSLTRDGTYEQYF. The CDR3 nucleotides read TGCGCCAGCAGCCTCACCCGGGACGGGACCTACGAGCAGTACTTC.